The 32 T cell receptor beta chains presented below share a single source sample, sequenced in a study of somatic mutations in cytotoxic T cells in rheumatoid arthritis. The assay was immunoSEQ multiplex PCR, and TCRdb's table has in-frame clones only and misses some. The sample contains about 15,000 clones, 60% to 80% of which appear only once. The sample taken for sequencing was CD8+ T cells sorted from blood. Receptor source: an adult with rheumatoid arthritis.

This clone was seen a single time. The chain is built from TRBV11-2 and TRBJ1-1; 9 bases are shared with TRBD1. Germline-derived CDR1 and CDR2 are SGHAT and FQNNGV. The CDR3 runs to 14 residues. After removal of 4 bases from V and 6 bases from J, the junction contained 6 bases not matched to a gene. The DNA for the CDR3 is TGTGCCAGCAGCTATACAGGGGGCTTGGCTGAAGCTTTCTTT. It encodes CASSYTGGLAEAFF.

The chain joins TRBV2 to TRBJ1-3; 8 bases are shared with TRBD1. After removal of 6 bases from V and 2 bases from J, the junction contained 3 bases not matched to a gene. The CDR3 covers 14 residues. Germline loops: CDR1 SNHLY, CDR2 FYNNEI. DNA for the CDR3: TGTGCCAGCAGACCACAGGGGGCTGGAAACACCATATATTTT. Encoded protein: CASRPQGAGNTIYF.

This clone was detected once. The V and J genes are TRBV20-1 and TRBJ2-1; D is unresolved. Trimming left V 5 bases short and J 5 bases short, with 7 bases between. Germline lookup yields CDR1 DFQATT and CDR2 SNEGSKA (reference sequence). The CDR3 is made up of 11 amino acids. CDR3 bases: TGCAGTGCTGTCAGCAACAATGAGCAGTTCTTC. Amino acids: CSAVSNNEQFF.

The chain joins TRBV9 to TRBJ2-1; D not certain. Trimming took off 2 bases at V and 2 bases at J, with 11 bases between the two ends. Germline CDR1 and CDR2: SGDLS and YYNGEE. This CDR3 is built from 15 residues. CDR3 bases: TGTGCCAGCAGCGTTGGGTCTGAGGCCTACAATGAGCAGTTCTTC. It specifies CASSVGSEAYNEQFF.

The chain recombines TRBV5-4 with TRBJ1-2, with D perhaps matching TRBD1 (5 bases). Germline V gene lookup returns CDR1 SGHNT and CDR2 YYREEE (reference sequence). This CDR3 is 15 amino acids long. The V end lost 6 bases, the J end lost 8 bases, and 23 bases lay between the germline ends. CDR3 protein: CASNLGDFRAEGYTF. The CDR3 DNA is TGTGCCAGCAACCTGGGGGACTTCAGGGCAGAAGGCTACACCTTC.

The V gene is TRBV29-1, the J gene TRBJ2-2, with TRBD1 matching 8 bases. The junction had 14 bases not matched to a gene; V was cut back by 6 bases and J by 2 bases. The CDR3 sequence is 17 residues long. Germline V lookup: CDR1 SQVTM, CDR2 ANQGSEA. CDR3 residues: CSVKMTGESYNTGELFF. The CDR3 DNA follows: TGCAGCGTGAAGATGACAGGGGAGTCGTACAACACCGGGGAGCTGTTTTTT.

V and J are TRBV7-9 and TRBJ2-3, with D unclear. The CDR3 consists of 14 residues. Germline CDR1 reads SEHNR; CDR2 reads FQNEAQ (reference sequence). The V gene lost 3 bases and the J gene lost 2 bases, with 9 bases spanning the gap. The DNA of the CDR3 is TGTGCCAGCAGCTTTTCAGCCGACACAGATACGCAGTATTTT. This sequence encodes CASSFSADTDTQYF.

The chain couples TRBV9 to TRBJ2-2; 11 nucleotides line up with TRBD1. The junction had 7 bases not matched to a gene; V was cut back by 3 bases and J by 6 bases. Germline V gives CDR1 SGDLS, CDR2 YYNGEE. The CDR3 loop spans 16 amino acids. The CDR3, as DNA: TGTGCCAGCAGCGCCCTCGGACAGGGGGCGTCCGGGGAGCTGTTTTTT. It is translated as CASSALGQGASGELFF.

This clone showed up just a few times. The chain combines TRBV7-9 with TRBJ2-7; D is ambiguous. CDR1 and CDR2 (germline): SEHNR, FQNEAQ (reference sequence). V gave up 4 bases and J gave up 3 bases, with 4 bases separating them. CDR3 length: 11 amino acids. The CDR3 region is CASSSNYEQYF. The CDR3 DNA is TGTGCCAGCAGCTCCAACTACGAGCAGTACTTC.

The chain employs TRBV4-1 and TRBJ1-5; D remains unclear. Deletions cut 1 base from V and 1 base from J, with 8 bases between. Looked up from germline, CDR1 is MGHRA and CDR2 is YSYEKL. The CDR3 totals 15 residues. CDR3 sequence (DNA): TGCGCCAGCAGCCAAGGACACCGCAGCAATCAGCCCCAGCATTTT. The encoded protein is CASSQGHRSNQPQHF.

This clone is categorized as medium-sized. The genes are TRBV4-1 and TRBJ1-5; D is undetermined. The CDR3 is 15 amino acids. Between the trimmed V and J ends, which lost 2 bases and 6 bases, there was a span of 14 bases. Germline assignment: CDR1 MGHRA and CDR2 YSYEKL. The CDR3 loop is CASSQTLQGGQPQHF. The CDR3 coding sequence is TGCGCCAGCAGCCAAACATTACAAGGTGGTCAGCCCCAGCATTTT.

V gene TRBV2 combines with J gene TRBJ1-2; 9 bases fit TRBD1. Germline V gene lookup returns CDR1 SNHLY and CDR2 FYNNEI. The CDR3 contains 11 residues. V shed 11 bases, J shed 2 bases, and the junction held 0 bases outside the gene matches. The CDR3 reads CAGTGNYGYTF. The DNA of the CDR3 is TGTGCCGGGACAGGGAACTATGGCTACACCTTC.

This clone occurred once. J is TRBJ1-2 and V is TRBV7-2; D is unresolved. Trimming pared 0 bases from V and 8 bases from J, leaving 10 bases between. The CDR3 has 13 amino acids. Germline loops: CDR1 SGHTA, CDR2 FQGNSA. This CDR3 reads CASSLAPGVGYTF. As DNA, the CDR3 is TGTGCCAGCAGCTTAGCGCCCGGGGTGGGCTACACCTTC.

The chain has TRBV27 and TRBJ2-1; D possibly corresponds to TRBD1 (5 bases). Germline V gene data show CDR1 as MNHEY and CDR2 as SMNVEV (reference sequence). This CDR3 is 16 amino acids long. Trimming removed 2 bases at V and 3 bases at J, with 14 bases between. The chain's CDR3 is CASSLKGPPYYNEQFF. The CDR3 DNA is TGTGCCAGCAGTTTAAAGGGGCCTCCCTACTACAATGAGCAGTTCTTC.

This clone was picked up one time. This sequence joins TRBV6-5 and TRBJ2-2; D possibly matches TRBD1 or TRBD2 (5 bases each). Germline V CDR1 and CDR2: MNHEY, SVGAGI. V was clipped by 3 bases and J by 8 bases, with 16 bases between them. The CDR3 is made up of 15 amino acids. DNA for the CDR3: TGTGCCAGCAGTTATCAGGGAAGGGGACGGGGGGAGCTGTTTTTT. Amino acids: CASSYQGRGRGELFF.

The V call is TRBV10-2, the J call TRBJ2-1; unclear D gene. The germline CDR1 and CDR2 sequences are WSHSY and SAAADI. Trimming cost V 4 bases and J 8 bases, with 9 bases left between them. The CDR3 covers 12 residues. The chain's CDR3 is CASSGFEDEQFF. In DNA, the CDR3 is TGCGCCAGCAGTGGTTTCGAGGATGAGCAGTTCTTC.

The DNA of the CDR3 is TGTGCCAGCAGCACCGGGCCGCATCAGCCCCAGCATTTT. Translating it yields CASSTGPHQPQHF. V usage is TRBV7-6 and J usage is TRBJ1-5; unclear D gene. The germline V gene has CDR1 SGHVS and CDR2 FNYEAQ. V shed 5 bases and J shed 5 bases, with 10 bases lying between them. This CDR3 spans 13 amino acids.

The CDR3 region is CASSFRDRDEQYF. In DNA, the CDR3 is TGTGCCAGCAGCTTCCGGGACAGAGACGAGCAGTACTTC. The J gene is TRBJ2-7, the V gene TRBV5-6, with 7 nucleotides matching TRBD1. V lost 2 bases and J lost 5; bases outside the gene matches: 4. Germline-derived CDR1 and CDR2 are SGHDT and YYEEEE. The CDR3 consists of 13 residues.

The chain carries TRBV15 and TRBJ2-1; the D call may be TRBD1 or TRBD2 (6 bases each). This CDR3 is 15 amino acids long. Germline CDR1 is LNHNV and CDR2 is YYDKDF (reference sequence). V lost 4 bases and J 10 bases, leaving 20 bases between the germline ends. CDR3 sequence reads: CATSTGTGGQGEQFF. The CDR3, as DNA: TGTGCCACCAGCACAGGGACTGGGGGGCAGGGGGAGCAGTTCTTC.

The gene calls are TRBV11-2 and TRBJ2-1; 8 bases align to TRBD1. The germline V gene has CDR1 SGHAT and CDR2 FQNNGV. The CDR3 loop spans 14 amino acids. V was pared by 5 bases and J by 5 bases, with 5 bases of the junction left unmatched. Here the CDR3 DNA reads TGTGCCAGCAGCAGCCCGGACAGGGACAATGAGCAGTTCTTC. This encodes CASSSPDRDNEQFF.

CDR3 sequence (DNA): TGTGCCAGCAGCTTGGGTGGGGGCCGTAATCAGCCCCAGCATTTT. It encodes CASSLGGGRNQPQHF. The chain combines TRBV5-6 with TRBJ1-5; weak D call: TRBD1 (6 bases). The CDR3 is made up of 15 amino acids. The ends were cut back, 0 bases at V and 4 bases at J, with 11 bases in the middle. Germline assignment: CDR1 SGHDT and CDR2 YYEEEE. The full variable domain, rest sourced from reference TRBV5-6 and TRBJ1-5, is DAGVTQSPTHLIKTRGQQVTLRCSPKSGHDTVSWYQQALGQGPQFIFQYYEEEERQRGNFPDRFSGHQFPNYSSELNVNALLLGDSALYLCASSLGGGRNQPQHFGDGTRLSIL.

V is TRBV27 and J is TRBJ2-7; 12 bases agree with TRBD2. CDR1 is MNHEY and CDR2 is SMNVEV in the germline V gene (reference sequence). V lost 6 bases to trimming and J lost 2 bases; unmatched junction nucleotides: 2. The CDR3 contains 14 residues. The CDR3 DNA sequence: TGTGCCAGCAGCACTAGCGGGGGGACCTACGAGCAGTACTTC. Translated, it gives CASSTSGGTYEQYF.

The chain is built from TRBV28 and TRBJ1-5; no definite D call. Germline V gene data show CDR1 as MDHEN and CDR2 as SYDVKM. CDR3 length equals 15 residues. The ends were cut back, 3 bases at V and 1 base at J, with 10 bases in the middle. The CDR3 reads CASSFTRLSNQPQHF. DNA of the CDR3: TGTGCCAGCAGTTTCACTCGGTTGAGCAATCAGCCCCAGCATTTT.

The rearrangement joins TRBV21-1 to TRBJ2-3; no check of the table's D call, TRBD2, against the DNA was made. TRBV21-1 is a documented pseudogene. The CDR3 is made up of 12 amino acids. CDR3 in DNA: TGTGCCAGCATACGGGGTCCAGATACGCAGTATTTT. Translated: CASIRGPDTQYF.

This clone was detected only a few times. This chain joins TRBV7-6 and TRBJ2-7; 8 nucleotides align to TRBD1. Trimming removed 5 bases from V and 0 bases from J; junction bases left unmatched: 3. The CDR3 totals 14 residues. The germline V gene encodes CDR1 SGHVS and CDR2 FNYEAQ. The CDR3 nucleotides read TGTGCCAGCAGCCGAGGGACAGGCTCCTACGAGCAGTACTTC. Translating it yields CASSRGTGSYEQYF.

The rearrangement links TRBV7-6 to TRBJ2-3; weak D call: TRBD2 (7 bases). V was pared by 2 bases and J by 2 bases, with 14 bases between. Germline V CDR1 and CDR2: SGHVS, FNYEAQ. This CDR3 comprises 16 residues. The CDR3 reads CASSLTTGGYTDTQYF. Written as DNA, the CDR3 is TGTGCCAGCAGCTTAACCACGGGGGGCTACACAGATACGCAGTATTTT.

DNA for the CDR3: TGCGCCAATGACTTGAAAAGGTACCAAGAGACCCAGTACTTC. Protein sequence: CANDLKRYQETQYF. The chain joins TRBV10-2 to TRBJ2-5; D is uncertain. V shed 10 bases and J shed 0 bases, with 15 bases lying between them. Germline assignment: CDR1 WSHSY and CDR2 SAAADI. The CDR3 is 14 amino acids.

V usage is TRBV4-1 and J usage is TRBJ2-5; D possibly matches TRBD1 or TRBD2 (5 bases each). Germline CDR1 is MGHRA and CDR2 is YSYEKL. V lost 3 bases and J 0 bases, leaving 11 bases between the germline ends. CDR3 length equals 15 residues. CDR3 protein: CASSQWGGYQETQYF. In nucleotides, the CDR3 is TGCGCCAGCAGCCAGTGGGGCGGGTACCAAGAGACCCAGTACTTC.

This rearrangement joins TRBV7-8 to TRBJ2-1, with 7 bases lining up with TRBD1. This CDR3 has 16 amino acids. V lost 5 bases and J lost 7; bases outside the gene matches: 14. Germline-derived CDR1 and CDR2 are SGHVS and FQNEAQ. The CDR3, as DNA: TGTGCCAGCAGCGAGACGACAGGGACGTACTCGAATGAGCAGTTCTTC. It codes for CASSETTGTYSNEQFF.

Here the CDR3 reads CASSPTGASTDTQYF. As DNA, the CDR3 is TGCGCCAGCAGTCCAACAGGGGCCAGCACAGATACGCAGTATTTT. J is TRBJ2-3 and V is TRBV10-1, with 7 nucleotides matching TRBD1. This CDR3 is built from 15 residues. Trimming cost V 5 bases and J 0 bases; bases outside gene matches: 5. Germline CDR1 reads WNHNN; CDR2 reads SYGVQD (reference sequence).

This rearrangement joins TRBV2 to TRBJ2-7, with TRBD2 identical over 7 bases. The CDR3 runs to 17 residues. V shed 1 base, J shed 6 bases, and the junction held 15 bases outside the gene matches. The germline V gene encodes CDR1 SNHLY and CDR2 FYNNEI. CDR3: CASSEGQGGLLAGEQYV. In DNA, the CDR3 is TGTGCCAGCAGTGAAGGGCAGGGAGGGCTCTTGGCGGGCGAGCAGTACGTC.

V usage is TRBV9 and J usage is TRBJ2-1; no reliable D call. The V and J ends lost 2 bases and 0 bases respectively, with 12 bases between them. Per germline, CDR1 SGDLS and CDR2 YYNGEE. The CDR3 is 16 residues long. The CDR3 DNA reads as TGTGCCAGCAGCGTGTTTCATGATGGCTCCTACAATGAGCAGTTCTTC. Protein sequence: CASSVFHDGSYNEQFF. Together with reference TRBV9 and TRBJ2-1, the CDR3 gives the full variable domain: DSGVTQTPKHLITATGQRVTLRCSPRSGDLSVYWYQQSLDQGLQFLIQYYNGEERAKGNILERFSAQQFPDLHSELNLSSLELGDSALYFCASSVFHDGSYNEQFFGPGTRLTVL.